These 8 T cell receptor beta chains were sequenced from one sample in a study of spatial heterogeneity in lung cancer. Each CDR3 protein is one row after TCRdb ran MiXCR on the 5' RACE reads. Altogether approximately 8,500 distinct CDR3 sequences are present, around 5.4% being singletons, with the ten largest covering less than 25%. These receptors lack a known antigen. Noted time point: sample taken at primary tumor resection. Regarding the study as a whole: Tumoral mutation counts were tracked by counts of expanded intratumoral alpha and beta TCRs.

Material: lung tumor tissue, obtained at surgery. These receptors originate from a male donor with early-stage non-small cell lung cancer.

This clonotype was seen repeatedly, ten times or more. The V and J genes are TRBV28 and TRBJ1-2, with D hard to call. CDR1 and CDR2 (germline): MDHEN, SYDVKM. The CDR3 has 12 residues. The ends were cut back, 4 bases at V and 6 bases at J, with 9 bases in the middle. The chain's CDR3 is CASSSATDGYTF. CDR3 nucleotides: TGTGCCAGCAGTTCTGCTACAGATGGCTACACCTTC.

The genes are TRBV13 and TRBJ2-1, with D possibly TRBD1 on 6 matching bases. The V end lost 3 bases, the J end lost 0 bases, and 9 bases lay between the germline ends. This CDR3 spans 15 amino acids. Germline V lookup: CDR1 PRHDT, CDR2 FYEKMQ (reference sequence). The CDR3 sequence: CASSFEGDSYNEQFF. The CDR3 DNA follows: TGTGCCAGCAGCTTCGAGGGGGACTCCTACAATGAGCAGTTCTTC.

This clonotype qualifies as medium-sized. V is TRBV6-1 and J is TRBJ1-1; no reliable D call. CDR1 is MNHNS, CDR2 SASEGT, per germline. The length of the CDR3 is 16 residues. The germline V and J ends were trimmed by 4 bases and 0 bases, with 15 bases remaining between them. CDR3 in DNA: TGTGCCAGCAGTGTCGGTTCGGGGATTATGAACACTGAAGCTTTCTTT. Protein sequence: CASSVGSGIMNTEAFF.

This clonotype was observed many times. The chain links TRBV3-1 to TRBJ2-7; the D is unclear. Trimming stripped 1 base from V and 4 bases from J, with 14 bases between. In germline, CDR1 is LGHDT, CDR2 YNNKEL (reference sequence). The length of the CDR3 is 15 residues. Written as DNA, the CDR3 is TGTGCCAGCAGCCAAGGTACGGGCAGGAGATACGAGCAGTACTTC. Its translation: CASSQGTGRRYEQYF.

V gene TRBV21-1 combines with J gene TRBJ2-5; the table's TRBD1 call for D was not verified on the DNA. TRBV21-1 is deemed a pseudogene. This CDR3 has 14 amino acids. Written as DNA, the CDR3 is TGTGCCAGCAGTGAAGGCCTCTGGGGGGAGACCCAGTACTTC. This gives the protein CASSEGLWGETQYF.

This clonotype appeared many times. The CDR3 region is CASSLQGGSYNEQFF. The DNA for the CDR3 is TGCGCCAGCAGCCTCCAGGGTGGCTCCTACAATGAGCAGTTCTTC. The chain carries TRBV5-1 and TRBJ2-1; tentatively, D is TRBD1 (5 bases). Germline CDR1 reads SGHRS; CDR2 reads YFSETQ. The CDR3 has 15 amino acids. V was clipped by 4 bases and J by 0 bases, with 11 bases between them.

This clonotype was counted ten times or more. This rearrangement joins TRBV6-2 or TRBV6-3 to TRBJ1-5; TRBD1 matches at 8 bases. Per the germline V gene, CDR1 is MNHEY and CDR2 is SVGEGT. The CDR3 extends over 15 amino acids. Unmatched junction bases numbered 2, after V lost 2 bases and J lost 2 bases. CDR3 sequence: CASSYETGGNQPQHF. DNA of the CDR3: TGTGCCAGCAGTTACGAGACAGGGGGCAATCAGCCCCAGCATTTT.

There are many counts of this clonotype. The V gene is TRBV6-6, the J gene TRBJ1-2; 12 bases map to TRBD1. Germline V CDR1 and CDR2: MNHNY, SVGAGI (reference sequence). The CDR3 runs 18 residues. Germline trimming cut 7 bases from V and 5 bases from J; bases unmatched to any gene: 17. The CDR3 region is CASNPRRDRGLEAYGYTF. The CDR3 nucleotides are TGTGCCAGCAACCCACGCCGGGACAGGGGGCTCGAAGCGTATGGCTACACCTTC.